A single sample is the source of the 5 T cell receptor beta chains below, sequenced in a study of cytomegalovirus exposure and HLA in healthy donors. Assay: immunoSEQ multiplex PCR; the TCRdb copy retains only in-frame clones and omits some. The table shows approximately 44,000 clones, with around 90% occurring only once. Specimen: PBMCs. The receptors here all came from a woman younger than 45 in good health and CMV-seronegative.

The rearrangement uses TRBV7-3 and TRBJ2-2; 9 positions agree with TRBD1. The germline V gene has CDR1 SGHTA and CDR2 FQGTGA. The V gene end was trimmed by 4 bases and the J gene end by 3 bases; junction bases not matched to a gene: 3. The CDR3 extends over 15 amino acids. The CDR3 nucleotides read TGTGCCAGCAGCTCAGGGACAGGGTACACCGGGGAGCTGTTTTTT. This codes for CASSSGTGYTGELFF.

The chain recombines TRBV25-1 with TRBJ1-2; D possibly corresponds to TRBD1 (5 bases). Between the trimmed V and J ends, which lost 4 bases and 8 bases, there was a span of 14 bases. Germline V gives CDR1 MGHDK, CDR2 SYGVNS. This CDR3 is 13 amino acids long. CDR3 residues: CASSAQGSRGYTF. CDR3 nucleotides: TGTGCCAGCAGTGCGCAGGGATCGCGGGGCTACACCTTC.

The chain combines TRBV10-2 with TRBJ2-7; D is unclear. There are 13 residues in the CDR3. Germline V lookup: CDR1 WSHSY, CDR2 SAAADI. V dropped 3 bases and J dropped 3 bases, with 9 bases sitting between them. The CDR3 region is CASSESPGYEQYF. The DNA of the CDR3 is TGCGCCAGCAGTGAAAGCCCCGGCTACGAGCAGTACTTC.

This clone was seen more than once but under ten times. The CDR3 DNA reads TGTGCCAGCAGTCTTTTACTAGGAGCCCTCGAGCAGTACTTC. It codes for CASSLLLGALEQYF. V and J are TRBV28 and TRBJ2-7; tentative D call: TRBD2 (5 bases). The V end lost 5 bases, the J end lost 6 bases, and 17 bases lay between the germline ends. Germline V gene data show CDR1 as MDHEN and CDR2 as SYDVKM. The CDR3 contains 14 residues.

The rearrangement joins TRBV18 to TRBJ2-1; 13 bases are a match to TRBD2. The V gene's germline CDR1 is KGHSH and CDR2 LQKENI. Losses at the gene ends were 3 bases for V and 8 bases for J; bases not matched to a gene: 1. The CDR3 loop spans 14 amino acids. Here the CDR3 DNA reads TGTGCCAGCTCACCTGGACTAGCGGGAGATGAGCAGTTCTTC. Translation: CASSPGLAGDEQFF.